Below, 11 T cell receptor beta chains from the same sample are listed, as sequenced in a study of cytomegalovirus exposure and HLA in healthy donors. TCRdb keeps only in-frame clones here, not all; method: immunoSEQ multiplex PCR. The sample contains 65,000 to 70,000 clones, roughly nine tenths of which appear only once. Material: PBMCs. These receptors were taken from a man in his late teens or twenties in good health and CMV-seronegative.

V gene TRBV25-1 combines with J gene TRBJ2-2; possibly TRBD2 for D (6 bases). The germline gives CDR1 MGHDK, CDR2 SYGVNS. The CDR3 runs 14 residues. V was pared by 1 base and J by 6 bases, with 9 bases between. CDR3 loop: CASSELSGPGELFF. CDR3 in DNA: TGTGCCAGCAGTGAATTGAGCGGGCCCGGGGAGCTGTTTTTT.

V is TRBV7-9 and J is TRBJ2-7, with D tentatively TRBD1 (5 bases). The V end was cut by 1 base, the J end by 4 bases, with 5 bases between. The CDR3 consists of 12 residues. Germline loops: CDR1 SEHNR, CDR2 FQNEAQ (reference sequence). CDR3 nucleotide sequence: TGTGCCAGCAGCTTAGGACAGTACGAGCAGTACTTC. This sequence encodes CASSLGQYEQYF.

This sequence joins TRBV7-2 and TRBJ2-5, with 10 positions matching TRBD2. The CDR3 has 18 amino acids. Unmatched junction bases numbered 12, after V lost 1 base and J lost 4 bases. Germline lookup yields CDR1 SGHTA and CDR2 FQGNSA. CDR3 protein: CASSLGSSGRALGETQYF. The CDR3 DNA follows: TGTGCCAGCAGCTTAGGCTCGAGCGGGAGGGCGTTAGGAGAGACCCAGTACTTC.

V usage is TRBV27 and J usage is TRBJ1-3; 7 positions agree with TRBD1. Germline V gene lookup returns CDR1 MNHEY and CDR2 SMNVEV (reference sequence). After removal of 6 bases from V and 0 bases from J, the junction contained 8 bases not matched to a gene. CDR3 length equals 16 residues. CDR3 amino acids: CASSPGQPISGNTIYF. The CDR3 DNA is TGTGCCAGCAGCCCGGGACAGCCAATCTCTGGAAACACCATATATTTT.

The rearrangement joins TRBV5-8 to TRBJ1-1; TRBD1 matches at 7 bases. In germline, CDR1 is SGHTS, CDR2 YDEGEE. The junction had 13 bases not matched to a gene; V was cut back by 7 bases and J by 7 bases. The CDR3 has 14 residues. CDR3 protein: CASRRRGTKHEAFF. In DNA form, the CDR3 reads TGTGCCAGCCGCCGCAGGGGGACCAAGCATGAAGCTTTCTTT.

The genes are TRBV5-4 and TRBJ2-1; 8 nucleotides match TRBD1. Looked up from germline, CDR1 is SGHNT and CDR2 is YYREEE (reference sequence). The CDR3 has 13 residues. V trimming: 4 bases; J trimming: 11 bases; junction bases outside the gene matches: 8. The CDR3 loop reads CASSPTGDGKQFF. The DNA of the CDR3 is TGTGCCAGCAGCCCGACAGGGGACGGGAAGCAGTTCTTC.

V gene TRBV10-3 combines with J gene TRBJ2-1; 9 positions agree with TRBD1. CDR3 length: 12 amino acids. Germline V gene lookup returns CDR1 ENHRY and CDR2 SYGVKD. V was clipped by 10 bases and J by 8 bases; unmatched bases: 6. This chain's CDR3 is CATRDRVDEQFF. The CDR3 DNA follows: TGTGCCACCCGGGACAGGGTCGATGAGCAGTTCTTC.

The chain is built from TRBV27 and TRBJ2-2, with 9 nucleotides matching TRBD2. The CDR3 runs 16 residues. Germline V gives CDR1 MNHEY, CDR2 SMNVEV (reference sequence). V trimming: 6 bases; J trimming: 6 bases; junction bases outside the gene matches: 11. CDR3 region: CASSKASGAGAGELFF. DNA of the CDR3: TGTGCCAGCAGCAAGGCTAGCGGGGCGGGAGCCGGGGAGCTGTTTTTT.

This chain uses TRBV19 with TRBJ2-1, with D perhaps matching TRBD2 (6 bases). In germline, CDR1 is LNHDA, CDR2 SQIVND (reference sequence). V lost 6 bases and J 4 bases, leaving 16 bases between the germline ends. This CDR3 comprises 15 residues. The CDR3 spells CASRMRGGVYNEQFF. CDR3 DNA: TGTGCCAGTAGAATGAGGGGCGGGGTTTACAATGAGCAGTTCTTC.

The chain couples TRBV6-5 to TRBJ2-1, with TRBD1 identical over 9 bases. The germline V gene has CDR1 MNHEY and CDR2 SVGAGI. The CDR3 is made up of 12 amino acids. The V segment lost 6 bases and the J segment 9 bases; nucleotides outside the gene matches: 3. This chain's CDR3 is CASRQGATEQFF. CDR3 coding DNA: TGTGCCAGCAGACAGGGGGCGACTGAGCAGTTCTTC.

The genes are TRBV5-1 and TRBJ2-3; tentatively, D is TRBD2 (6 bases). The V and J ends lost 0 bases and 2 bases respectively, with 13 bases between them. CDR1 and CDR2 (germline): SGHRS, YFSETQ. The CDR3 length is 16 residues. The DNA for the CDR3 is TGCGCCAGCAGCTTGGATGTCGGGAGTACCACAGATACGCAGTATTTT. Translation gives CASSLDVGSTTDTQYF.